This TCR beta chain appears in the sequencing data of a study of Ad26.COV2.S vaccination and SARS-CoV-2 variants. The CDR3 covers 12 residues. Germline CDR1 LGHDT, CDR2 YNNKEL (reference sequence). The V gene lost 1 base and the J gene lost 13 bases, with 10 bases spanning the gap. Libraries were prepared by immunoSEQ multiplex PCR; TCRdb keeps only in-frame clonotypes and omits some of them. Here the sample spans about 330,000 clones, almost 90% being singletons. Treatment defined: roughly 18 received Ad26.COV2.S at low or high dose, single or two shots; roughly 5 received placebo; per-sample allocation not given. Day 63 after the first injection of vaccine or placebo was the sampling time.

The receptor's source is a person between 18 and 65 years old who received the Ad26.COV2.S COVID-19 vaccine or a placebo. The sample in question was peripheral blood, obtained in a trial of Ad26.COV2.S vaccine versus placebo. The chain uses TRBV3-1 (or the pseudogene TRBV3-2) and TRBJ1-4; no reliable D call. DNA for the CDR3: TGTGCCAGCAGCCAAGGTCCCGATGGACTGTTTTTT. Amino acid sequence: CASSQGPDGLFF.